This TCR beta chain stems from a study of CD8 T cells in Susac syndrome. General study findings and limits: The TCR sequencing and HLA analysis in the study involved a relatively small number of individuals, as the study acknowledged.

The multiple sclerosis control cohort comprised treatment-naive individuals presenting with stable or active relapsing-remitting disease. Random hexamers were used to reverse transcribe roughly 0.5 to 1 ug of RNA. The method of amplification for TCR beta CDR3 was immunoSEQ multiplex PCR, covering 54 Vbeta and 13 Jbeta. TCRdb re-derived calls from the immunoSEQ multiplex PCR reads in MiXCR, one entry per CDR3 protein. The table records tens of thousands of distinct CDR3 sequences, about 91% of them present only once. Turning to this clonotype: Its specificity is not known.

The V end lost 6 bases, the J end lost 6 bases, and 5 bases lay between the germline ends. The CDR3 length is 11 residues. Per the germline V gene, CDR1 is LNHDA and CDR2 is SQIVND (reference sequence). Material for sequencing was CD8+ T cells from PBMCs. This chain links TRBV19 with TRBJ2-2; D gene unclear. The sequence was collected from a human donor with multiple sclerosis. The CDR3 region is CASRWAGELFF. The CDR3 DNA follows: TGTGCCAGTAGATGGGCCGGGGAGCTGTTTTTT.